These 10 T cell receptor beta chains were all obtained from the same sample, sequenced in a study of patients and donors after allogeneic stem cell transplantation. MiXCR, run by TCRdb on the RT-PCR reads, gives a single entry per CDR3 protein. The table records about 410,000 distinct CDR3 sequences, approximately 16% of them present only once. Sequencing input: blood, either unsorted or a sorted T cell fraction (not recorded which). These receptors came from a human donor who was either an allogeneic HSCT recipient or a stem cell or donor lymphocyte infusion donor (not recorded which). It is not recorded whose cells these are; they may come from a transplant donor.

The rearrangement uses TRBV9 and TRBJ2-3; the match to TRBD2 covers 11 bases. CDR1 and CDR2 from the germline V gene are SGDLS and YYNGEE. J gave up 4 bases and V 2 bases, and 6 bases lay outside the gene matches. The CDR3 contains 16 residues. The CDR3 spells CASSVLAGGPADTQYF. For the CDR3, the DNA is TGTGCCAGCAGCGTGCTAGCGGGGGGCCCCGCAGATACGCAGTATTTT.

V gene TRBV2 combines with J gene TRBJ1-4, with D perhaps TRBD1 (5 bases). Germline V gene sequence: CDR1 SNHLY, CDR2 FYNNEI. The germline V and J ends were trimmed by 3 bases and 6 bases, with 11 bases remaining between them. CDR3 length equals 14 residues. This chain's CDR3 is CASSEGGTDEKLFF. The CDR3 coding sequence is TGTGCCAGCAGTGAGGGAGGGACCGATGAAAAACTGTTTTTT.

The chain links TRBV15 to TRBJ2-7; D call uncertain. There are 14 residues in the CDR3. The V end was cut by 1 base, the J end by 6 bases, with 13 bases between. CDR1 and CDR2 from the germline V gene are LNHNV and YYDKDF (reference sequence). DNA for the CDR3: TGTGCCACCAGCAGAGTAAATTTGGTTTTCGAGCAGTACTTC. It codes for CATSRVNLVFEQYF.

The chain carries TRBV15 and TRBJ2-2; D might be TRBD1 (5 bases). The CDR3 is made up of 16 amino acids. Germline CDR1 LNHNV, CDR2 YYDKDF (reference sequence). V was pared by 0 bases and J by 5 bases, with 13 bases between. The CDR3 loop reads CATSREGVTKTGELFF. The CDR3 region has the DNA TGTGCCACCAGCAGAGAAGGGGTAACCAAGACCGGGGAGCTGTTTTTT.

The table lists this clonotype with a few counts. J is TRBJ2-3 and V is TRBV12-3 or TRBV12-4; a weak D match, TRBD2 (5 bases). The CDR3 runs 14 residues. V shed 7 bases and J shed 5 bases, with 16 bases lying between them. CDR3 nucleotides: TGTGCCAGCAACGGGCCAGCCGGGGTAGATACGCAGTATTTT. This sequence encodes CASNGPAGVDTQYF.

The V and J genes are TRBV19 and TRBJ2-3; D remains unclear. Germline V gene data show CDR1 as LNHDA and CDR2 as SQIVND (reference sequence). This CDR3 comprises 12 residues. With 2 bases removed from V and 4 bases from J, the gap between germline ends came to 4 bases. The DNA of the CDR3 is TGTGCCAGTAGTATATCGTCAGATACGCAGTATTTT. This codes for CASSISSDTQYF.

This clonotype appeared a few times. The CDR3 sequence is CASSQEWDRGRIEQYF. Written as DNA, the CDR3 is TGTGCCAGCAGCCAAGAGTGGGACAGGGGGCGCATCGAGCAGTACTTC. The V and J genes are TRBV4-2 and TRBJ2-7; 12 positions agree with TRBD1. From germline, CDR1 is LGHNA and CDR2 YNFKEQ. CDR3 length equals 16 residues. The V and J ends lost 0 bases and 6 bases, in that order; junction bases with no gene match: 6.

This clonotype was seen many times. CDR3 sequence (DNA): TGCGCCAGCAGCTTGGATCCAGGGTCCTATGGCTACACCTTC. Translation gives CASSLDPGSYGYTF. The chain carries TRBV5-1 and TRBJ1-2; a possible D gene is TRBD1 (5 bases). The V gene lost 0 bases and the J gene lost 4 bases, with 10 bases spanning the gap. CDR3 length: 14 amino acids. Germline V gene sequence: CDR1 SGHRS, CDR2 YFSETQ. Drawing the rest from reference TRBV5-1 and TRBJ1-2, the complete variable domain is KAGVTQTPRYLIKTRGQQVTLSCSPISGHRSVSWYQQTPGQGLQFLFEYFSETQRNKGNFPGRFSGRQFSNSRSEMNVSTLELGDSALYLCASSLDPGSYGYTFGSGTRLTVV.

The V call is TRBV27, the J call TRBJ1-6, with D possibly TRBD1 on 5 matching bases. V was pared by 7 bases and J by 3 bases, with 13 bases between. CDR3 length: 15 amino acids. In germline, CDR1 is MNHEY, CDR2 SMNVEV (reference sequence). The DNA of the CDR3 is TGTGCCAGCACCACCGGGACGGTCTATAATTCACCCCTCCACTTT. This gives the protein CASTTGTVYNSPLHF.

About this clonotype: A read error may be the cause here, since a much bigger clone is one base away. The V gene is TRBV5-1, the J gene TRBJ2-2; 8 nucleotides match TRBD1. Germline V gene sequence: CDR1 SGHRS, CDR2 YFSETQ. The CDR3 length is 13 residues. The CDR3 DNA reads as TGCGCCAGCAGCAAGGACAGGGCCGGGGAGCCGTTTTTT. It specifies CASSKDRAGEPFF.